This record covers a single TCR beta chain. As handled by the study authors: Amplification of reference gene primers provided the estimated nucleated cell counts. The repertoire was sequenced with immunoSEQ multiplex PCR; TCRdb's copy has only in-frame clones and lacks some. That table gives V, J and clone size, and the DNA gave D and trimming. The table lists approximately 230,000 clones, about four fifths of them singletons. Trimming shortened V by 8 bases and J by 10 bases, and 14 bases separated the two germline ends. There are 11 residues in the CDR3. CDR1 is SQVTM and CDR2 is ANQGSEA in the germline V gene. This entry comes from a study of blood T cell repertoires in COVID-19. Study-wide context: The United States, Italy and Spain provided the acute and convalescent COVID-19 samples. The analysed material was cDNA or gDNA that came from T cells, B-cell-depleted T cells, or PBMCs.

J is TRBJ1-4 and V is TRBV29-1, with D possibly being TRBD1 (5 bases). The TCR originated in an elderly man with acute or convalescent COVID-19. The sequencing input was peripheral blood. Written as DNA, the CDR3 is TGCAGCTGGGCAGGGCAAGGAAAACTGTTTTTT. Its translation: CSWAGQGKLFF.